This T cell receptor (beta chain) originates from a study of T cells in Graves' hyperthyroidism and ophthalmopathy. Researchers amplified the TCR beta CDR3 regions from RNA transcripts. HTBI primers were employed in a first-round RT-PCR of the TCR CDR3. TCRdb re-derived calls from the multiplex PCR reads in MiXCR, one entry per CDR3 protein. This table holds some 350,000 distinct CDR3 sequences, roughly 15% found once. Study-wide findings and caveats: A 13 V-J model separated ophthalmopathy from stable hyperthyroidism. Expanded thyroid clonotypes (above 0.001) were mostly also found in blood.

This clonotype was recorded many times. The antigen remains unidentified. Diagnosis rested on symptoms, serum thyroxine and TRAb, thyroid ultrasound, and orbital computed tomography. PBMCs were collected from a 10 ml volume of fresh peripheral blood. This clonotype was obtained from a woman aged 35 to 49 with Graves' ophthalmopathy. Sequenced input: blood.

CDR3 amino acids: CASSPGLALNTGELFF. The DNA of the CDR3 is TGTGCCAGCAGTCCGGGACTAGCGTTAAACACCGGGGAGCTGTTTTTT. The gene calls are TRBV12-3 or TRBV12-4 and TRBJ2-2, with 10 bases aligning to TRBD2. With 5 bases clipped from V and 2 bases from J, the junction kept 5 bases outside the gene matches. The CDR3 spans 16 residues.